This T cell receptor beta chain was identified in a study (dated by TCRdb to 2013 to 2016). For the study in its entirety: The study examined whether tumor-infiltrating Tregs in breast cancer are drawn from blood Tregs or arise in situ by conversion from other CD4+ T cell subsets. Study-wide findings and limitations: Tumor memory CD4+ T cell TCR gene usage clustered with blood and lymph node memory CD4+ cells and lymph node naive CD4+ cells. Tumor-infiltrating Treg TCR alpha and beta sequences overlapped most with tumor naive CD4+ T cells, then with blood naive CD4+ T cells. The validation in the larger cohort was limited to a single TCR beta V-J rearrangement instead of whole repertoires.

This clonotype was counted at least ten times. Its antigen remains undetermined. No much larger clone exists at a distance of one base, and base qualities are not known. Full-length TCR variable regions were amplified by 5' RACE PCR using constant-region reverse primers, and then by semi-nested PCR using Nested Universal Primer A. Using the ReliaPrep RNA Cell Miniprep System, total RNA was extracted, and the SMARTer RACE 5'/3' Kit was then used to reverse transcribe the RNA into 5'RACE-ready cDNA. Full-length TCR alpha and beta libraries were barcoded with multiplex adaptors and sequenced on an Illumina MiSeq. On the study's bioinformatics: For each of nine subset-tissue groups, sequencing data from the five patients were pooled, and the groups were then compared using unsupervised clustering of TCR gene usage. The Morisita-Horn index was used to calculate repertoire similarity, with shared sequences weighted by how much each contributed to each repertoire. Starting from the raw public reads, TCRdb applied fastp trimming at Q25, assembled clones with MiXCR and retained in-frame beta chains. Each entry is one CDR3 protein sequence, shown with its most common DNA and genes. The V and J calls and clone size come from TCRdb's table, not from the authors' own analysis. The sample table contains tens of thousands of distinct CDR3 sequences; only one count was recorded for approximately 24% of them. The top ten clones comprise 4.3% of the sample.

The memory CD4+ T cell population was isolated based on a CD4+CD45RO+CD25- phenotype. Tregs, naive and memory CD4+ T cells from tumor, blood and ipsilateral draining lymph nodes of a few breast cancer patients underwent full-length TCR alpha and beta sequencing. Mononuclear cells from lymph nodes or around 48 ml of peripheral blood were isolated by Ficoll density gradient centrifugation. A purity exceeding 90% was confirmed by FACS for the sorted cell populations. Taken from cysteine to phenylalanine, the CDR3 has 14 residues. This entry keeps only the CDR3 DNA: 42 bases, framed from base 1. V lost 4 bases and J lost 0 bases; the stretch between them is 6 bases long. As encoded in the germline V gene, CDR1 is MGHDK while CDR2 is SYGVNS.

Material for sequencing was memory CD4+ T cells sorted from blood. The cell subset or site label on this specimen signifies: memory CD4+ T cells, CD4+CD45RO+CD25-. The TCR sequence derives from a female donor with breast cancer. This receptor chain uses TRBV25-1 and TRBJ1-4, with the D gene not confidently named. The CDR3: CASSGGTTNEKLFF. The bases read TGTGCCAGCAGTGGTGGCACAACTAATGAAAAACTGTTTTTT.